This T cell receptor beta chain was sequenced in a study of identical twins. V lost 4 bases to trimming and J lost 2 bases, with 9 bases between them. CDR3 length equals 13 residues. Germline loops: CDR1 SNHLY, CDR2 FYNNEI. Using its own MiXCR run on the 5' RACE reads, TCRdb lists one record per CDR3 protein. This sample yields a few hundred thousand distinct CDR3 sequences, of which 13% to 15% are seen a single time; roughly 0.44% belongs to the top ten. This clonotype was counted a few times. This sample also appeared in a second study, on yellow fever vaccine responses in identical twins.

Source material: CD4+ T cells sorted from blood. This sequence joins TRBV2 and TRBJ2-7; TRBD2 is a possible D gene (5 bases). The receptor was isolated from a woman aged 18-30 years in good health. The CDR3 is CASSVSAAYEQYV. For the CDR3, the DNA is TGTGCCAGCAGTGTTAGCGCCGCCTACGAGCAGTACGTC.